This paragraph covers one T cell receptor beta chain sequence. The data were taken from a study of blood T cell repertoires in COVID-19. For the study at large: Sites across the United States, Italy and Spain contributed samples from acute and convalescent COVID-19.

The protocol was immunoSEQ multiplex PCR, while the TCRdb copy is restricted to in-frame clones and leaves out a portion. The sample consists of about 250,000 clones, roughly 87% of them appearing once. Material: PBMCs or T cells enriched from blood (not recorded which). The clonotype was recovered from a woman in her thirties with acute COVID-19.

The CDR3, as DNA: TGTGCCAGCAGCGTAGACAGTGGCTCTGGAAACACCATATATTTT. Its translation is CASSVDSGSGNTIYF. V is TRBV9 and J is TRBJ1-3, with no clear D. The V and J ends lost 0 bases and 0 bases respectively, with 7 bases between them. Germline V gene sequence: CDR1 SGDLS, CDR2 YYNGEE. The CDR3 consists of 15 residues.